The 17 T cell receptor beta chains below were found in one sample sequenced in a study of brain T cells in children with intractable seizures (dated by TCRdb to about 2021). The intended sense of this specimen's time point label: blood from clinic visit 5 months post-surgery; TSC patient then seizure free. Library generation was performed with the immunoSEQ multiplex PCR assay. Sourced from immuneACCESS, this table was stored by TCRdb with only in-frame sequences that have V and J called. A share of the clones is absent; for the studies checked, an unresolved V gene accounts for under half, and the remainder has no known explanation. For this sample there are 340,000 or so clones; 93% appear just once. The ten largest account for roughly 5.7% of the sample. The sample here was peripheral blood, taken about 5 months after surgery. Receptor source: a boy in the first two years of life with tuberous sclerosis and intractable seizures.

This sequence joins TRBV10-1 and TRBJ2-3, with D uncertain. CDR3 length: 13 amino acids. Germline V gene data show CDR1 as WNHNN and CDR2 as SYGVQD (reference sequence). Trimming took off 9 bases at V and 0 bases at J, with 10 bases between the two ends. The CDR3 DNA sequence: TGCGCCAGTCAGTCCCCTAGCACAGATACGCAGTATTTT. Translation: CASQSPSTDTQYF.

This chain links TRBV24-1 with TRBJ1-2; TRBD1 might be the D (6 bases). Trimming left V 1 base short and J 2 bases short, with 7 bases between. CDR3 length: 14 residues. CDR1 KGHDR and CDR2 SFDVKD come from the germline V gene. This CDR3 reads CATSDFGQNYGYTF. CDR3 in DNA: TGTGCCACCAGTGATTTCGGACAGAACTATGGCTACACCTTC.

This chain joins TRBV4-1 and TRBJ1-1, with D perhaps matching TRBD1 (5 bases). The ends were cut back, 1 base at V and 5 bases at J, with 17 bases in the middle. The CDR3 extends over 16 amino acids. Germline V gene sequence: CDR1 MGHRA, CDR2 YSYEKL. CDR3 sequence reads: CASSQVSGALGTEAFF. CDR3 bases: TGCGCCAGCAGCCAAGTCAGTGGGGCCCTAGGGACTGAAGCTTTCTTT.

The table lists this clone with a count of one. J is TRBJ2-5 and V is TRBV3-1 (or the pseudogene TRBV3-2); 8 bases fit TRBD2. The V gene's germline CDR1 is LGHDT and CDR2 YNNKEL (reference sequence). The CDR3 totals 14 residues. Trimming cost V 5 bases and J 5 bases; bases outside gene matches: 7. The CDR3 DNA sequence: TGTGCCAGCAGCGTTAGACTAGCGCGGGAGACCCAGTACTTC. The encoded protein is CASSVRLARETQYF.

The J gene is TRBJ1-1, the V gene TRBV7-2, with 9 nucleotides matching TRBD1. V lost 6 bases and J lost 5; bases outside the gene matches: 7. Looked up from germline, CDR1 is SGHTA and CDR2 is FQGNSA. The CDR3 spans 14 residues. CDR3 protein: CASRVTGGRTEAFF. Here the CDR3 DNA reads TGTGCCAGCAGGGTAACAGGGGGCAGGACTGAAGCTTTCTTT. Based on the CDR3 plus reference TRBV7-2 and TRBJ1-1, the full variable domain is GAGVSQSPSNKVTEKGKDVELRCDPISGHTALYWYRQSLGQGLEFLIYFQGNSAPDKSGLPSDRFSAERTGGSVSTLTIQRTQQEDSAVYLCASRVTGGRTEAFFGQGTRLTVV.

The chain is built from TRBV28 and TRBJ1-1, with D perhaps matching TRBD1 (5 bases). The CDR3 is 12 amino acids. The V and J ends lost 11 bases and 5 bases respectively, with 15 bases between them. Germline values: CDR1 MDHEN, CDR2 SYDVKM. Here the CDR3 reads CAARDFKTEAFF. DNA for the CDR3: TGTGCCGCTCGGGACTTTAAGACTGAAGCTTTCTTT.

As regards this clone: One junction end does not reproduce the germline sequence, and a read error may be involved. As DNA, the CDR3 is TGTGCCAGCAGCCGCGACAGGGGGCGAATCTTT. This gives the protein CASSRDRGRIF. The chain combines TRBV3-1 (or the pseudogene TRBV3-2) with TRBJ1-1; 10 bases match TRBD1. The length of the CDR3 is 11 residues. From germline, CDR1 is LGHDT and CDR2 YNNKEL (reference sequence).

A single count supports this clone. The chain carries TRBV7-9 and TRBJ2-5; unclear D gene. The CDR3 sequence is 12 residues long. The germline gives CDR1 SEHNR, CDR2 FQNEAQ (reference sequence). Trimming took off 5 bases at V and 5 bases at J, with 9 bases between the two ends. The CDR3 is CASSPTYETQYF. The CDR3 region has the DNA TGTGCCAGCAGCCCTACTTACGAGACCCAGTACTTC.

The rearrangement joins TRBV7-9 to TRBJ2-7; D is unclear. The V gene lost 1 base and the J gene lost 2 bases, with 15 bases spanning the gap. Looked up from germline, CDR1 is SEHNR and CDR2 is FQNEAQ (reference sequence). The CDR3 runs to 16 residues. CDR3 DNA: TGTGCCAGCAGCTTAGGAGGCCCTGATGATACCTACGAGCAGTACTTC. This encodes CASSLGGPDDTYEQYF.

This clone was counted once. The chain recombines TRBV9 with TRBJ2-2, with TRBD2 as a possible D gene (7 bases). The ends were cut back, 0 bases at V and 6 bases at J, with 12 bases in the middle. The germline CDR1 and CDR2 sequences are SGDLS and YYNGEE. The CDR3 has 15 residues. The CDR3 bases are TGTGCCAGCAGCGTAGGAGGGGGGGTCGCCGGGGAGCTGTTTTTT. It is translated as CASSVGGGVAGELFF. Variable domain in full (rest from reference TRBV9 and TRBJ2-2): DSGVTQTPKHLITATGQRVTLRCSPRSGDLSVYWYQQSLDQGLQFLIQYYNGEERAKGNILERFSAQQFPDLHSELNLSSLELGDSALYFCASSVGGGVAGELFFGEGSRLTVL.

This chain connects TRBV4-1 to TRBJ2-5, with unresolved D. Germline V CDR1 and CDR2: MGHRA, YSYEKL. V shed 1 base and J shed 7 bases, with 10 bases lying between them. This CDR3 has 13 residues. Here the CDR3 reads CASSQGVLGTQYF. For the CDR3, the DNA is TGCGCCAGCAGCCAAGGGGTCCTCGGGACCCAGTACTTC.

The rearrangement links TRBV6-1 to TRBJ2-7; 9 positions agree with TRBD2. From germline, CDR1 is MNHNS and CDR2 SASEGT. J lost 4 bases, V lost 4 bases, and 14 bases had no gene match. CDR3 length equals 17 residues. Here the CDR3 reads CASSGSGSFGAAYEQYF. The DNA of the CDR3 is TGTGCCAGCAGTGGTAGCGGGAGCTTCGGGGCCGCATACGAGCAGTACTTC.

The genes are TRBV20-1 and TRBJ1-4, with D possibly matching TRBD1 (5 bases). The CDR3 has 13 residues. V was shortened by 3 bases and J by 5 bases, with 10 bases between the two germline ends. Germline CDR1 DFQATT, CDR2 SNEGSKA (reference sequence). This CDR3 is CSASLGVNEKLFF. As DNA, the CDR3 is TGCAGTGCTAGTTTAGGGGTGAATGAAAAACTGTTTTTT.

The chain links TRBV11-3 to TRBJ2-4, with 7 bases identical to TRBD2. CDR3 length: 15 amino acids. V lost 1 base and J lost 9; bases outside the gene matches: 9. In germline, CDR1 is SGHNT, CDR2 YENEEA. The CDR3 loop reads CASSLGLAVDSIQYF. Here the CDR3 DNA reads TGTGCCAGCAGCTTAGGTCTAGCGGTAGATTCCATTCAGTACTTC.

The V call is TRBV19, the J call TRBJ2-7; D is perhaps TRBD1 (5 bases). Germline V gene sequence: CDR1 LNHDA, CDR2 SQIVND (reference sequence). The germline V and J ends were trimmed by 7 bases and 0 bases, with 13 bases remaining between them. The CDR3 covers 14 residues. CDR3 bases: TGTGCCAGTAATAGACAGTTGAGCTCCTACGAGCAGTACTTC. Its translation: CASNRQLSSYEQYF.

The chain couples TRBV6-1 to TRBJ1-5; D not resolved. The germline gives CDR1 MNHNS, CDR2 SASEGT. Trimming left V 1 base short and J 7 bases short, with 5 bases between. This CDR3 comprises 12 residues. Here the CDR3 reads CASSEVSQPQHF. Here the CDR3 DNA reads TGTGCCAGCAGTGAAGTTAGCCAGCCCCAGCATTTT.

The genes are TRBV29-1 and TRBJ2-6; D call uncertain. The germline CDR1 and CDR2 sequences are SQVTM and ANQGSEA. The CDR3 is 13 residues long. V lost 7 bases to trimming and J lost 0 bases, with 7 bases between them. DNA of the CDR3: TGCAGCGCCCTCACCTCTGGGGCCAACGTCCTGACTTTC. Its translation: CSALTSGANVLTF.